This T cell receptor (beta chain) was sequenced in a study of blood T cell repertoires in COVID-19. CDR1 and CDR2 (germline): KGHSH, LQKENI. V shed 4 bases and J 1 base; nucleotides not matched to a gene: 1. The CDR3 is made up of 15 amino acids. As originally analysed: Estimation of nucleated cell counts relied on the amplification of reference gene primers. Sequencing used immunoSEQ multiplex PCR; TCRdb keeps in-frame clones, though not all of them. V and J calls and clone size follow that table, whereas D and trimming were derived from the DNA. The sample lists under 300,000 clones, less than 85% occurring once.

Sequenced material: peripheral blood. The chain combines TRBV18 with TRBJ2-1; TRBD2 aligns across 10 bases. The TCR was taken from a human donor with COVID-19, enrolled during active disease. The donor label of this sample is uncertain. The CDR3 region is CASSQAGGSYNEQFF. The CDR3 coding sequence is TGTGCCAGCTCACAAGCGGGAGGGTCCTACAATGAGCAGTTCTTC.